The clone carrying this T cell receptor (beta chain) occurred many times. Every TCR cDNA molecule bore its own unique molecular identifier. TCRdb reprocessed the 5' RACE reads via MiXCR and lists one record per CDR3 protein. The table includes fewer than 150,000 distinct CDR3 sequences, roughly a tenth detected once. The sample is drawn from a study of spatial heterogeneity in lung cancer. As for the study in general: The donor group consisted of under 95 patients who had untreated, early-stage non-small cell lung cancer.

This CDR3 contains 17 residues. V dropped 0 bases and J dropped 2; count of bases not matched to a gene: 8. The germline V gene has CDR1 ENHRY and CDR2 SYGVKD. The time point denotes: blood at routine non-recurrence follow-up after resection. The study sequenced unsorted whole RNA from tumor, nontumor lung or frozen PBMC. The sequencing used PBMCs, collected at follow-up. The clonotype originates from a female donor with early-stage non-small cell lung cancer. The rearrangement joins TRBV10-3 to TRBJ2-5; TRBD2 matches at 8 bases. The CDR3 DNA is TGTGCCATCAGTGAGTCGATCTTAACGGGAGGGCAAGAGACCCAGTACTTC. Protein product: CAISESILTGGQETQYF.